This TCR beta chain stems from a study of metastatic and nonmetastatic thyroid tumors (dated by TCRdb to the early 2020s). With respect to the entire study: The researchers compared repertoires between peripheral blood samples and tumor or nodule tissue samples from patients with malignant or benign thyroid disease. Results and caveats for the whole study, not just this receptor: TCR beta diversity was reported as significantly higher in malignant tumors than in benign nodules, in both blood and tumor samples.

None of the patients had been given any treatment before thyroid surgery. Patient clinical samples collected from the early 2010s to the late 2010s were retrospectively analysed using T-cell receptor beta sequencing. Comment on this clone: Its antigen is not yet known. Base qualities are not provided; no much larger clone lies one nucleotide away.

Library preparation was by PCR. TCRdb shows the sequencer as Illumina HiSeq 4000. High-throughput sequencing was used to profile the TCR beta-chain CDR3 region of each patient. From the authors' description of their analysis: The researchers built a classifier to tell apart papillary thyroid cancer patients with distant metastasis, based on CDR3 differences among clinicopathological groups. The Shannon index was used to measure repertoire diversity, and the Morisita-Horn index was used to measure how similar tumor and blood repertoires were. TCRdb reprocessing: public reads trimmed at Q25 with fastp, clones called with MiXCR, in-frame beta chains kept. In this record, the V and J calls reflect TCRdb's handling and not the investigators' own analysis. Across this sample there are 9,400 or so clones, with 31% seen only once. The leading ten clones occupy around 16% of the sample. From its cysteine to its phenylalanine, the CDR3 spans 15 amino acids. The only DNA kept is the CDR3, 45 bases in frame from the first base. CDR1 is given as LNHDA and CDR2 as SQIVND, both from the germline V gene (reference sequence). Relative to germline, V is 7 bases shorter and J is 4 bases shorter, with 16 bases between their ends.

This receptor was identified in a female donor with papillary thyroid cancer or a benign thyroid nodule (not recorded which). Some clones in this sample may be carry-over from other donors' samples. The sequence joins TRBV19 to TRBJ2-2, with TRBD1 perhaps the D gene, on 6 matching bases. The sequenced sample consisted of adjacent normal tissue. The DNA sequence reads TGTGCCAGTAAAGGGACACGTAACCCCACCGGGGAGCTGTTTTTT. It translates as CASKGTRNPTGELFF.